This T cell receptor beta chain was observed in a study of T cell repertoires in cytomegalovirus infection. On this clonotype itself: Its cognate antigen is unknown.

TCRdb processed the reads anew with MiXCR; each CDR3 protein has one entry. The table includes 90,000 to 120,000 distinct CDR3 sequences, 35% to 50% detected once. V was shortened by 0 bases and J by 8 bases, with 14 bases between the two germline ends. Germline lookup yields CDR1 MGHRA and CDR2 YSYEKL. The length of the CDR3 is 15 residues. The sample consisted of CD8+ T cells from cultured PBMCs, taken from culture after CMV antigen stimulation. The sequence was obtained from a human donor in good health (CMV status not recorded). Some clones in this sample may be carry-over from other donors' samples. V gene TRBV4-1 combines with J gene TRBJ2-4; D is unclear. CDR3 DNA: TGCGCCAGCAGCCAAGATTCTCTTAGTTTGGACATTCAGTACTTC. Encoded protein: CASSQDSLSLDIQYF.